The entry below gives a single TCR beta chain sequence along with its context. This clonotype was seen more than once but under ten times. No cognate antigen has been identified for it. Base-call qualities are not available, and no considerably larger clone is one nucleotide away. This entry comes from a study of T-cell reconstitution after alpha-beta-depleted transplantation in children (dated by TCRdb to 2016 to 2017). A note on the overall study: Using TCR repertoire profiling, the study quantitatively followed how T-cell immune reconstitution unfolded in children after TCRalphabeta/CD19-depleted allogeneic hematopoietic cell transplantation.

Study-level results and caveats: The frequencies of hyperexpanded clones fell over the following months, and after one year, T-cell counts and TCRbeta diversity were mostly attributed to newly produced T cells. About two months after transplant, the apparently early recovery of alphabetaT-cell counts reportedly depended on just several hundred clones that had expanded rapidly and came from non-depleted graft cells. In some patients, the high TCRbeta diversity seen at day 60 was put down to recipient T cells and intrathymic progenitors that had survived conditioning.

The library was made by PCR. TCRdb names Illumina HiSeq 2500 as the instrument used. To normalize quantification of the TCRbeta repertoire, the TCR libraries were built with molecular barcoding that relied on unique molecular identifiers. The public reads were reanalyzed by TCRdb: fastp trimming at Q25, MiXCR alignment, in-frame beta chains only. Each CDR3 protein gets just one entry, which takes the most common genes and DNA from the rows behind it. In this sample the table shows fewer than 400,000 distinct CDR3 sequences, over 20% of which occur a single time. The top ten clonotypes cover about a tenth of the sample. The sample's treatment or condition label is to be understood as: allogeneic hematopoietic cell transplantation with graft depleted of TCRalphabeta T cells and CD19 B cells. The transplant recipients were children given TCRalphabeta/CD19-depleted allogeneic hematopoietic cell grafts.

The sample consisted of PBMCs, mostly from graft donor cells, taken 180 days after TCRalphabeta/CD19-depleted stem cell transplant. This sequence was found in a male patient younger than 18 who had a stem cell transplant for acute lymphoblastic leukemia, so the T cells may come from the graft donor.

Read as DNA, the sequence is TGCGCCAGCAGCCAAGTGGAACTAGCGGGAGACCTTTACGAGCAGTACTTC. The encoded protein is CASSQVELAGDLYEQYF. The chain uses TRBV4-1 and TRBJ2-7; 11 central bases correspond to TRBD2. The CDR3 sequence holds 17 residues, the cysteine and phenylalanine included. Of the read, only the CDR3 DNA is kept; its 51 bases are in frame from base 1. V is pruned by 1 base and J by 4 bases, leaving 9 bases of the junction without a gene match. Based on the germline V gene, the CDR1 and CDR2 sequences are MGHRA and YSYEKL.